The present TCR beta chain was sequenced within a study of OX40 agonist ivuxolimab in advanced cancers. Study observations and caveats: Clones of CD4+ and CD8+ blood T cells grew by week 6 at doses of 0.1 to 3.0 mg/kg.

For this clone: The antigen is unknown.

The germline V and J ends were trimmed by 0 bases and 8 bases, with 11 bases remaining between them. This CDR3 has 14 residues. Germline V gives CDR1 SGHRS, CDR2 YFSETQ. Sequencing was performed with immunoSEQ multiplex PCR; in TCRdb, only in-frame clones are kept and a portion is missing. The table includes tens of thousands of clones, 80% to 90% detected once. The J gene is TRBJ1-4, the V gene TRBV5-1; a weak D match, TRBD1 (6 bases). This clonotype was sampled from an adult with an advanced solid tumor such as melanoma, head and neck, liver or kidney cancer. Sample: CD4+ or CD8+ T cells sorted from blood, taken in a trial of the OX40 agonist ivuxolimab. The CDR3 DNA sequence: TGCGCCAGCAGCTTGGAAACAGGGAGCGAAAAACTGTTTTTT. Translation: CASSLETGSEKLFF.